These T cell receptor beta chains were read from a single sample in a study of T cell responses to AZD1222 COVID-19 vaccine. The data were produced by immunoSEQ multiplex PCR, yet TCRdb's version contains in-frame clones alone and is incomplete. This sample has about 200,000 clones, with about 94% found just once. The sample consisted of peripheral blood, taken 28 days after the second AZD1222 dose. The receptors were sampled from an adult who received the AZD1222 COVID-19 vaccine. Both conserved end residues are part of each CDR3. The D gene is left open where the match is weak. Rows may omit the clone size; those that give it use once, few, many or a size class.

V gene: TRBV6-2/TRBV6-3; D gene: TRBD1; clone size: NA; J gene: TRBJ2-1; CDR3 DNA: TGTGCCAGCAGCTCGGGACCGGGACAGGGGGGTAATGAGCAGTTCTTC; CDR3 protein: CASSSGPGQGGNEQFF
V gene: TRBV29-1; D gene: NA; clone size: NA; J gene: TRBJ2-3; CDR3 DNA: TGCAGCGTTGGGAGCAGTCAGGGTACAGATACGCAGTATTTT; CDR3 protein: CSVGSSQGTDTQYF
V gene: TRBV5-6; D gene: NA; clone size: few; J gene: TRBJ1-6; CDR3 DNA: TGTGCCAGCAGTTTGGGATATAATTCACCCCTCCACTTT; CDR3 protein: CASSLGYNSPLHF
V gene: TRBV6-5; D gene: NA; clone size: NA; J gene: TRBJ1-1; CDR3 DNA: TGTGCCAGCAGTACTACTCGGGACACTGAAGCTTTCTTT; CDR3 protein: CASSTTRDTEAFF
V gene: TRBV7-8; D gene: NA; clone size: NA; J gene: TRBJ1-2; CDR3 DNA: TGTGCCAGCAGCTTAGGGGGACCCAGCCCCAAGGCTAACTATGGCTACACCTTC; CDR3 protein: CASSLGGPSPKANYGYTF
V gene: TRBV7-2; D gene: NA; clone size: NA; J gene: TRBJ2-5; CDR3 DNA: TGTGCCAGCAGCTCGGGACTTACATTGGGGCAAGAGACCCAGTACTTC; CDR3 protein: CASSSGLTLGQETQYF
V gene: TRBV7-9; D gene: TRBD1; clone size: NA; J gene: TRBJ1-1; CDR3 DNA: TGTGCCAGCAGCTTAGATAATCGACAGGGGTTCTTT; CDR3 protein: CASSLDNRQGFF
V gene: TRBV4-1; D gene: TRBD1; clone size: NA; J gene: TRBJ1-5; CDR3 DNA: TGCGCCAGCAGCCAAGGCCGACAGGGCCGAAGGAATCAGCCCCAGCATTTT; CDR3 protein: CASSQGRQGRRNQPQHF
V gene: TRBV11-2; D gene: NA; clone size: few; J gene: TRBJ2-2; CDR3 DNA: TGTGCCAGCAGCTCCCGGGTGGCCGCCCTAGGCGGGGAGCTGTTTTTT; CDR3 protein: CASSSRVAALGGELFF
V gene: TRBV19; D gene: TRBD2; clone size: NA; J gene: TRBJ2-7; CDR3 DNA: TGTGCCAGTAGTATAGGAGGTAGCGGGGACTACGAGCAGTACTTC; CDR3 protein: CASSIGGSGDYEQYF
V gene: TRBV19; D gene: TRBD1; clone size: NA; J gene: TRBJ1-1; CDR3 DNA: TGTGCCAGTAGAGATCCGGGACAGACCTTGGTCGCTTTCTTT; CDR3 protein: CASRDPGQTLVAFF
V gene: TRBV5-1; D gene: NA; clone size: NA; J gene: TRBJ2-1; CDR3 DNA: TGCGCCAGCAGCGGGGACGCGTACAATGAGCAGTTCTTC; CDR3 protein: CASSGDAYNEQFF
V gene: TRBV3-1/TRBV3-2; D gene: NA; clone size: NA; J gene: TRBJ1-1; CDR3 DNA: TGTGCCAGCAGCCAAGGCATGTATAATGAAGCTTTCTTT; CDR3 protein: CASSQGMYNEAFF
V gene: TRBV7-8; D gene: TRBD1; clone size: NA; J gene: TRBJ1-3; CDR3 DNA: TGTGCCAGCAGCTTATCGGACAGGGACCCTCTTTTCCTTGGAAACACCATATATTTT; CDR3 protein: CASSLSDRDPLFLGNTIYF
V gene: TRBV20-1; D gene: NA; clone size: NA; J gene: TRBJ1-5; CDR3 DNA: TGCAGTGCTAGTCGTCGCGATCAGCCCCAGCATTTT; CDR3 protein: CSASRRDQPQHF
V gene: TRBV7-9; D gene: NA; clone size: NA; J gene: TRBJ2-1; CDR3 DNA: TGTGCCAGCAGCTTTGGACGGCATGAGGGCAATGAGCAGTTCTTC; CDR3 protein: CASSFGRHEGNEQFF
V gene: TRBV18; D gene: NA; clone size: NA; J gene: TRBJ1-6; CDR3 DNA: TGTGCCAGCTCACCCAAGGGAGGGCCAGATCTTTCACCCCTCCACTTT; CDR3 protein: CASSPKGGPDLSPLHF
V gene: TRBV27; D gene: NA; clone size: once; J gene: TRBJ2-7; CDR3 DNA: TGTGCCAGCTCAAGGAGGCCGGATTCCACCTACGAGCAGTACTTC; CDR3 protein: CASSRRPDSTYEQYF
V gene: TRBV30; D gene: NA; clone size: NA; J gene: TRBJ1-6; CDR3 DNA: TGTGCCTGGAGTAGCTCGGGGAATTCACCCCTCCACTTT; CDR3 protein: CAWSSSGNSPLHF
V gene: TRBV29-1; D gene: NA; clone size: NA; J gene: TRBJ1-2; CDR3 DNA: TGCAGCGTTAAGTGGTTGGGCCGGAATGGCTACACCTTC; CDR3 protein: CSVKWLGRNGYTF
V gene: TRBV20-1; D gene: NA; clone size: NA; J gene: TRBJ2-5; CDR3 DNA: TGCAGTGCCGGCGGAGAGACCCAGTACTTC; CDR3 protein: CSAGGETQYF
V gene: TRBV3-1/TRBV3-2; D gene: NA; clone size: NA; J gene: TRBJ1-1; CDR3 DNA: TGTGCCAGCAGCCAAGATGTAACGCCTGGGATGACTTTCTTT; CDR3 protein: CASSQDVTPGMTFF
V gene: TRBV7-9; D gene: NA; clone size: NA; J gene: TRBJ1-2; CDR3 DNA: TGTGCCGGCCCTCAAGAAGGCAGTAATGGCTACACCTTC; CDR3 protein: CAGPQEGSNGYTF
V gene: TRBV7-9; D gene: TRBD1; clone size: NA; J gene: TRBJ1-1; CDR3 DNA: TGTGCCAGCAGCCCCCCGGGACAGGGATATCGGACTGAAGCTTTCTTT; CDR3 protein: CASSPPGQGYRTEAFF
V gene: TRBV7-2; D gene: TRBD1; clone size: NA; J gene: TRBJ1-3; CDR3 DNA: TGTGCCAGCAGCCCCTTGGGGACAGGGGTTGGAAACACCATATATTTT; CDR3 protein: CASSPLGTGVGNTIYF
V gene: TRBV6-2/TRBV6-3; D gene: NA; clone size: NA; J gene: TRBJ1-6; CDR3 DNA: TGTGCCAGCAGTTACGGCGGTTCACCCCTCCACTTT; CDR3 protein: CASSYGGSPLHF
V gene: TRBV13; D gene: NA; clone size: NA; J gene: TRBJ2-7; CDR3 DNA: TGTGCCAGCAGAGAATGGAGGAAGGGCTACGAGCAGTACTTC; CDR3 protein: CASREWRKGYEQYF
V gene: TRBV27; D gene: NA; clone size: NA; J gene: TRBJ1-1; CDR3 DNA: TGTGCCAGCACCCCCCGGGGGGCGGGCACTGAAGCTTTCTTT; CDR3 protein: CASTPRGAGTEAFF
V gene: TRBV5-6; D gene: NA; clone size: NA; J gene: TRBJ1-1; CDR3 DNA: TGTGCCAGCAACCGTAGGGGGGTAACTGAAGCTTTCTTT; CDR3 protein: CASNRRGVTEAFF
V gene: TRBV30; D gene: NA; clone size: NA; J gene: TRBJ1-2; CDR3 DNA: TGTGCCTGGAATAGGGGCCACCTGGGCTACACCTTC; CDR3 protein: CAWNRGHLGYTF
V gene: TRBV9; D gene: NA; clone size: NA; J gene: TRBJ1-2; CDR3 DNA: TGTGCCAGCAGCGTAGCTTCTGGCAGGTCCGCCCTAAGCTACACCTTC; CDR3 protein: CASSVASGRSALSYTF
V gene: TRBV29-1; D gene: NA; clone size: NA; J gene: TRBJ1-2; CDR3 DNA: TGCAGCGTTGCGTGGCCCCCAAAGGGTGGCTACACCTTC; CDR3 protein: CSVAWPPKGGYTF
V gene: TRBV10-1; D gene: TRBD2; clone size: NA; J gene: TRBJ2-2; CDR3 DNA: TGCGCCAGCAGCCGGGACAGCCCTAGCGGGGGCTACACCGGGGAGCTGTTTTTT; CDR3 protein: CASSRDSPSGGYTGELFF
V gene: TRBV7-2; D gene: TRBD2; clone size: once; J gene: TRBJ2-2; CDR3 DNA: TGTGCCAGCAGCTACGGACTAGCGGACACCGGGGAGCTGTTTTTT; CDR3 protein: CASSYGLADTGELFF
V gene: TRBV9; D gene: TRBD2; clone size: NA; J gene: TRBJ2-3; CDR3 DNA: TGTGCCAGCAGCGTAGGTAGCGGGACAAGCACAGATACGCAGTATTTT; CDR3 protein: CASSVGSGTSTDTQYF
V gene: TRBV7-2; D gene: TRBD1; clone size: NA; J gene: TRBJ1-1; CDR3 DNA: TGTGCCAGCAGCCCCCCTGGACAGGGGGTCAGGACTGAAGCTTTCTTT; CDR3 protein: CASSPPGQGVRTEAFF
V gene: TRBV6-5; D gene: NA; clone size: NA; J gene: TRBJ1-4; CDR3 DNA: TGTGCCAGCAGTCCGAAGGGGAGGTCGGAAAAACTGTTTTTT; CDR3 protein: CASSPKGRSEKLFF
V gene: TRBV4-1; D gene: NA; clone size: NA; J gene: TRBJ1-5; CDR3 DNA: TGCGCCAGCAGCCAAGGTTGGGGTCAGCCCCAGCATTTT; CDR3 protein: CASSQGWGQPQHF
V gene: TRBV19; D gene: TRBD2; clone size: once; J gene: TRBJ2-3; CDR3 DNA: TGTGCCAGTAGCATCCTAGCGGGGGGGCCGACAAGCACAGATACGCAGTATTTT; CDR3 protein: CASSILAGGPTSTDTQYF
V gene: TRBV29-1; D gene: TRBD1; clone size: NA; J gene: TRBJ1-2; CDR3 DNA: TGCAGCGTTGGACAGGGGGCTGGCTATGGCTACACCTTC; CDR3 protein: CSVGQGAGYGYTF